The 13 T cell receptor beta chains listed next were all sequenced from one sample in a study of blood T cell repertoires in COVID-19 (dated by TCRdb to 2018 to 2021). Libraries were constructed by the immunoSEQ multiplex PCR assay. What TCRdb holds here is the immuneACCESS table cut down to in-frame rearrangements. Part of the clones is not present; checked against another copy, under half of the missing clones reflect an unresolved V gene, and the others are unexplained. The sample table records about 290,000 clones; around 90% of these occur just once. The top ten clones comprise 0.94% of the sample. Input material: peripheral blood. All receptors come from a woman aged 40 to 50 who had recovered from COVID-19.

The sample holds one count of this clone. This chain connects TRBV6-6 to TRBJ1-1; 9 bases map to TRBD1. CDR1 MNHNY and CDR2 SVGAGI come from the germline V gene (reference sequence). This CDR3 spans 15 amino acids. Trimming removed 0 bases from V and 2 bases from J; junction bases left unmatched: 1. The DNA for the CDR3 is TGTGCCAGCAGTTACTCGGGACAGGGTAACACTGAAGCTTTCTTT. Residues: CASSYSGQGNTEAFF.

This chain joins TRBV7-3 and TRBJ2-2; TRBD1 aligns across 9 bases. After removal of 3 bases from V and 2 bases from J, the junction contained 1 base not matched to a gene. This CDR3 is built from 15 residues. Germline V gene sequence: CDR1 SGHTA, CDR2 FQGTGA. Here the CDR3 reads CASSLGQGNTGELFF. In DNA, the CDR3 is TGTGCCAGCAGCTTGGGACAGGGCAACACCGGGGAGCTGTTTTTT.

The chain uses TRBV30 and TRBJ1-5; D gene unclear. V was trimmed by 1 base and J by 2 bases, leaving 9 bases between them. CDR1 and CDR2 (germline): GTSNPN, SVGIG (reference sequence). The CDR3 extends over 14 amino acids. DNA of the CDR3: TGTGCCTGGAGTGATTTGGGCGGCAATCAGCCCCAGCATTTT. Translation: CAWSDLGGNQPQHF.

The rearrangement joins TRBV7-8 to TRBJ1-1, with 11 bases fitting TRBD1. In germline, CDR1 is SGHVS, CDR2 FQNEAQ. The V gene end was trimmed by 1 base and the J gene end by 5 bases; junction bases not matched to a gene: 3. This CDR3 contains 15 residues. CDR3 loop: CASSLGGQGETEAFF. In DNA, the CDR3 is TGTGCCAGCAGCTTAGGGGGACAGGGGGAGACTGAAGCTTTCTTT.

This clone was picked up one time. V gene TRBV29-1 combines with J gene TRBJ2-1, with TRBD2 matching 8 bases. The germline gives CDR1 SQVTM, CDR2 ANQGSEA. CDR3 length: 14 residues. CDR3 loop: CSAYPSGRPDEQFF. DNA for the CDR3: TGCAGTGCTTACCCCAGCGGGAGACCAGATGAGCAGTTCTTC.

This rearrangement joins TRBV28 to TRBJ2-7; 8 positions agree with TRBD2. J lost 1 base, V lost 1 base, and 9 bases had no gene match. This CDR3 has 17 residues. The V gene's germline CDR1 is MDHEN and CDR2 SYDVKM. The CDR3 here is CASSLSGTGLVSYEQYF. The CDR3 DNA sequence: TGTGCCAGCAGTTTATCCGGGACGGGACTAGTATCCTACGAGCAGTACTTC. Full variable domain (rest looked up from reference TRBV28 and TRBJ2-7): DVKVTQSSRYLVKRTGEKVFLECVQDMDHENMFWYRQDPGLGLRLIYFSYDVKMKEKGDIPEGYSVSREKKERFSLILESASTNQTSMYLCASSLSGTGLVSYEQYFGPGTRLTVT.

The J gene is TRBJ2-5, the V gene TRBV29-1, with 9 bases fitting TRBD2. The length of the CDR3 is 13 residues. The V segment lost 3 bases and the J segment 5 bases; nucleotides outside the gene matches: 4. Germline loops: CDR1 SQVTM, CDR2 ANQGSEA. DNA of the CDR3: TGCAGCGTTGATAGCGGGAGTTCTGAGACCCAGTACTTC. Protein product: CSVDSGSSETQYF.

The chain recombines TRBV28 with TRBJ1-5; 8 bases are shared with TRBD1. CDR3 size: 17 residues. With 2 bases clipped from V and 7 bases from J, the junction kept 13 bases outside the gene matches. Per the germline V gene, CDR1 is MDHEN and CDR2 is SYDVKM. This CDR3 reads CASSLGQGRAYWQPQHF. The CDR3, as DNA: TGTGCCAGCAGTTTAGGACAGGGAAGGGCTTACTGGCAGCCCCAGCATTTT.

CDR3 loop: CATLGTDFNQPQHF. In nucleotides, the CDR3 is TGTGCTACCCTCGGGACAGACTTTAATCAGCCCCAGCATTTT. V and J are TRBV19 and TRBJ1-5, with 7 bases aligning to TRBD1. The germline V gene has CDR1 LNHDA and CDR2 SQIVND (reference sequence). This CDR3 contains 14 residues.

This clone was seen only once. This chain uses TRBV7-9 with TRBJ1-5; 7 bases match TRBD1. The CDR3 length is 19 residues. CDR1 and CDR2 (germline): SEHNR, FQNEAQ (reference sequence). The V gene end was trimmed by 5 bases and the J gene end by 2 bases; junction bases not matched to a gene: 18. CDR3 bases: TGTGCCAGCAGCAGAGGATTCATGGACGCGACAGGGCGCAATCAGCCCCAGCATTTT. Its protein product is CASSRGFMDATGRNQPQHF.

This chain uses TRBV5-8 with TRBJ2-2; 12 bases are a match to TRBD2. Germline CDR1 SGHTS, CDR2 YDEGEE. V was clipped by 0 bases and J by 6 bases; unmatched bases: 3. The CDR3 contains 16 residues. CDR3 amino acids: CASSLEGTSGSGELFF. In DNA form, the CDR3 reads TGTGCCAGCAGCTTGGAGGGGACTAGCGGGTCCGGGGAGCTGTTTTTT.

The table lists this clone with a count of one. The V and J genes are TRBV7-2 and TRBJ2-5; TRBD2 aligns across 7 bases. The CDR3 totals 16 residues. V dropped 1 base and J dropped 5; count of bases not matched to a gene: 10. The germline V gene encodes CDR1 SGHTA and CDR2 FQGNSA. The CDR3 region has the DNA TGTGCCAGCAGCTTAGGGGTGAGGGAGGGCAGGGAGACCCAGTACTTC. This sequence encodes CASSLGVREGRETQYF.

The gene calls are TRBV11-2 and TRBJ2-1; TRBD2 matches 9 bases. The J segment lost 4 bases and the V segment lost 1 base, leaving 8 bases of the junction unmatched. The CDR3 loop spans 17 amino acids. The germline V gene encodes CDR1 SGHAT and CDR2 FQNNGV. The chain's CDR3 is CASSLARGLAEYNEQFF. CDR3 DNA: TGTGCCAGCAGCTTAGCCCGGGGACTAGCAGAATACAATGAGCAGTTCTTC.